This T cell receptor (beta chain) was identified in a study of T cell changes during pregnancy in multiple sclerosis. Method: immunoSEQ multiplex PCR; TCRdb's copy keeps in-frame clones and lacks some. The top ten hold roughly 4% of the sample, which has some 83,000 clones, about 90% seen once. CDR3 length: 13 amino acids. The V end was cut by 6 bases, the J end by 5 bases, with 13 bases between. Germline CDR1 SEHNR, CDR2 FQNEAQ (reference sequence). This clonotype was sampled from a female donor in good health, serving as a control in a pregnancy study. Some clones in this sample may be carry-over from other donors' samples. The source was PBMCs, collected in the first trimester of pregnancy. The rearrangement joins TRBV7-9 to TRBJ1-2, with unresolved D. The CDR3 loop is CASSIRDGYGYTF. The CDR3 DNA is TGTGCCAGCAGTATTCGGGATGGGTATGGCTACACCTTC.